This T cell receptor beta chain was profiled in a study of blood T cell repertoires in COVID-19. Study as a whole: Italy, Spain and the United States were the sources of the convalescent and acute COVID-19 samples. Nucleic acid was either cDNA or gDNA, and it came from T cells, B-cell-depleted T cells, or PBMCs.

In the authors' methods: Quantification of nucleated cells was approximated via reference gene primer amplification. Here immunoSEQ multiplex PCR was the method, and the copy in TCRdb shows in-frame clones only, minus some. That table furnishes V, J and clone size, whereas the DNA furnished D and trimming. Of 130,000 to 150,000 clones in the sample, around 80% are singletons; the top ten hold around 9.6%. The CDR3 spans 11 residues. The ends were cut back, 7 bases at V and 7 bases at J, with 8 bases in the middle. Germline assignment: CDR1 LNHDA and CDR2 SQIVND (reference sequence). This clone was seen a single time.

This chain connects TRBV19 to TRBJ2-1; TRBD1 is a possible D gene (5 bases). The sample taken for sequencing was peripheral blood. The TCR sequence derives from a man aged 55 to 70 with active or convalescent COVID-19. The CDR3 sequence is CASKDTNEQFF. The CDR3 bases are TGTGCCAGTAAGGACACAAATGAGCAGTTCTTC. Supplemented by reference TRBV19 and TRBJ2-1, the full variable domain reads DGGITQSPKYLFRKEGQNVTLSCEQNLNHDAMYWYRQDPGQGLRLIYYSQIVNDFQKGDIAEGYSVSREKKESFPLTVTSAQKNPTAFYLCASKDTNEQFFGPGTRLTVL.